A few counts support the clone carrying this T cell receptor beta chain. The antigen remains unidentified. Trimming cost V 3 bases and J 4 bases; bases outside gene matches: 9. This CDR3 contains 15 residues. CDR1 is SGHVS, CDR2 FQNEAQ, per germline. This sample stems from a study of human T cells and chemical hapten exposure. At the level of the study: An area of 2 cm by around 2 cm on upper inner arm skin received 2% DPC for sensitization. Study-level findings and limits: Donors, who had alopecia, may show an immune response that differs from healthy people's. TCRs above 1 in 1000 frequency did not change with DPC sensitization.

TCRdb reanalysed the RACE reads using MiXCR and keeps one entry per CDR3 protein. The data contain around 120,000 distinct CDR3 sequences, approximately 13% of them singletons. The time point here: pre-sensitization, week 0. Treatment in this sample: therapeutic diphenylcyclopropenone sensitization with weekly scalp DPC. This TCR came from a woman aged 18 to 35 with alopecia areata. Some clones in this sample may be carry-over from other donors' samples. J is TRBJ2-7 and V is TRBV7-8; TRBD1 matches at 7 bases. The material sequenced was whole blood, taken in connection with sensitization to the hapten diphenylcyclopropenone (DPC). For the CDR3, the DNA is TGTGCCAGCAGCTTTGCCCGACAGGGTATATACGAGCAGTACTTC. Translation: CASSFARQGIYEQYF.